The 20 T cell receptor beta chains below come from one sample, sequenced in a study of shared clonotypes between healthy human individuals. Method: immunoSEQ multiplex PCR; TCRdb's copy keeps in-frame clones and lacks some. The sample carries fewer than 2.5 million clones, roughly 93% recorded once. Sequenced input: naive CD4+ T cells from PBMCs. Subset given: CD45RA+ positively selected. The receptor set was obtained from a young man in good health. Some clones in this sample may be carry-over from other donors' samples.

This clone showed up just once. J is TRBJ2-5 and V is TRBV5-1, with D possibly TRBD2 on 6 matching bases. The CDR3 runs to 14 residues. Germline V gene sequence: CDR1 SGHRS, CDR2 YFSETQ. V lost 0 bases to trimming and J lost 6 bases, with 12 bases between them. The CDR3 DNA follows: TGCGCCAGCAGCTTGGTTGCGGGGTCGAAGACCCAGTACTTC. Its translation is CASSLVAGSKTQYF.

This chain uses TRBV18 with TRBJ2-5; TRBD2 aligns across 15 bases. The junction had 10 bases not matched to a gene; V was cut back by 3 bases and J by 5 bases. This CDR3 comprises 18 residues. CDR1 is KGHSH and CDR2 is LQKENI in the germline V gene. The CDR3, as DNA: TGTGCCAGCTCACCTCGAGGACTAGCGGGAGGGGCGATGGAGACCCAGTACTTC. Encoded protein: CASSPRGLAGGAMETQYF.

The rearrangement uses TRBV5-8 and TRBJ2-5, with a weak D call TRBD2 (5 bases). The V end lost 6 bases, the J end lost 2 bases, and 14 bases lay between the germline ends. CDR1 and CDR2 (germline): SGHTS, YDEGEE. The CDR3 length is 14 residues. Written as DNA, the CDR3 is TGTGCCAGCACCGACCTGGGAGAGCAAGAGACCCAGTACTTC. It encodes CASTDLGEQETQYF.

The V gene is TRBV13, the J gene TRBJ2-3, with 8 bases aligning to TRBD1. The germline V gene has CDR1 PRHDT and CDR2 FYEKMQ (reference sequence). Germline trimming cut 5 bases from V and 3 bases from J; bases unmatched to any gene: 10. The CDR3 runs 16 residues. The CDR3 coding sequence is TGTGCCAGCAGCCCAGACGGACAGGGTGGTACAGATACGCAGTATTTT. Its protein product is CASSPDGQGGTDTQYF.

The chain uses TRBV7-9 and TRBJ1-2; TRBD1 might be the D (5 bases). This CDR3 has 15 amino acids. Germline loops: CDR1 SEHNR, CDR2 FQNEAQ (reference sequence). Trimming shortened V by 0 bases and J by 4 bases, and 12 bases separated the two germline ends. The CDR3, as DNA: TGTGCCAGCAGCTTAGCGGGATGGACATCCTATGGCTACACCTTC. Protein product: CASSLAGWTSYGYTF. Using reference TRBV7-9 and TRBJ1-2 for the parts outside the CDR3, the full variable domain is DTGVSQNPRHKITKRGQNVTFRCDPISEHNRLYWYRQTLGQGPEFLTYFQNEAQLEKSRLLSDRFSAERPKGSFSTLEIQRTEQGDSAMYLCASSLAGWTSYGYTFGSGTRLTVV.

This chain connects TRBV29-1 to TRBJ1-1, with TRBD1 identical over 7 bases. The germline V gene has CDR1 SQVTM and CDR2 ANQGSEA. The CDR3 consists of 14 residues. J gave up 1 base and V 6 bases, and 8 bases lay outside the gene matches. The CDR3 coding sequence is TGCAGCGTCCATGGGACAGCTGGGAACACTGAAGCTTTCTTT. Residues: CSVHGTAGNTEAFF.

The rearrangement links TRBV5-1 to TRBJ2-1; D perhaps matches TRBD2 (7 bases). V lost 4 bases to trimming and J lost 8 bases, with 19 bases between them. Per the germline V gene, CDR1 is SGHRS and CDR2 is YFSETQ. This CDR3 contains 15 residues. The CDR3 DNA is TGCGCCAGCAGCCGGGGGGCAGCGACGGGCGATGAGCAGTTCTTC. It codes for CASSRGAATGDEQFF.

This clone was observed once. Other nucleotide sequences in the sample specify the same CDR3. The chain employs TRBV29-1 and TRBJ2-3; no clear D gene. The CDR3 is 12 residues long. The germline CDR1 and CDR2 sequences are SQVTM and ANQGSEA. The V gene lost 5 bases and the J gene lost 2 bases, with 8 bases spanning the gap. The CDR3 DNA sequence: TGCAGCGTTCGAGGACCCACAGATACGCAGTATTTT. It encodes CSVRGPTDTQYF.

This chain joins TRBV18 and TRBJ1-2, with a possible D match to TRBD1 (6 bases). Germline V gene sequence: CDR1 KGHSH, CDR2 LQKENI. Trimming stripped 2 bases from V and 7 bases from J, with 14 bases between. CDR3 size: 14 residues. This CDR3 is CASSPTGGQVGYTF. CDR3 nucleotide sequence: TGTGCCAGCTCACCAACCGGGGGGCAGGTTGGCTACACCTTC.

The chain joins TRBV11-1 to TRBJ2-7; possible D gene TRBD2, 5 bases. The CDR3 covers 15 residues. The V end lost 1 base, the J end lost 3 bases, and 13 bases lay between the germline ends. Germline CDR1 SGHAT, CDR2 FQDESV (reference sequence). CDR3: CASSLGTGYFYEQYF. The CDR3 bases are TGTGCCAGCAGCTTAGGAACGGGGTACTTCTACGAGCAGTACTTC. Together with reference TRBV11-1 and TRBJ2-7, the CDR3 gives the full variable domain: EAEVAQSPRYKITEKSQAVAFWCDPISGHATLYWYRQILGQGPELLVQFQDESVVDDSQLPKDRFSAERLKGVDSTLKIQPAELGDSAMYLCASSLGTGYFYEQYFGPGTRLTVT.

The chain carries TRBV5-1 and TRBJ2-2, with 8 bases that match TRBD2. In germline, CDR1 is SGHRS, CDR2 YFSETQ. The CDR3 has 16 residues. With V trimmed by 4 bases and J by 4 bases, 9 bases remained unmatched. The CDR3 sequence: CASSPIIAGSTGELFF. The CDR3 coding sequence is TGCGCCAGCAGCCCCATAATAGCGGGATCCACCGGGGAGCTGTTTTTT.

The chain carries TRBV21-1 and TRBJ2-7; the listed D gene, TRBD1, was not tested against the DNA. TRBV21-1 is reported as a pseudogene. This CDR3 is built from 11 residues. CDR3: CASSKDWAFAF. The CDR3 DNA sequence: TGTGCCAGCAGCAAAGATTGGGCATTTGCCTTC.

V gene TRBV4-3 combines with J gene TRBJ1-1, with D possibly TRBD1 on 6 matching bases. The CDR3 loop spans 15 amino acids. Germline V gives CDR1 LGHNA, CDR2 YSLEER. V lost 2 bases and J lost 4, with 14 bases in between. As DNA, the CDR3 is TGCGCCAGCAGCCAAACCTTCGGGGGGCCCACTGAAGCTTTCTTT. It codes for CASSQTFGGPTEAFF.

The rearrangement uses TRBV28 and TRBJ1-5; D is ambiguous. Trimming pared 7 bases from V and 0 bases from J, leaving 13 bases between. Germline V gene sequence: CDR1 MDHEN, CDR2 SYDVKM. The CDR3 contains 15 residues. This chain's CDR3 is CASNPGRFSNQPQHF. The CDR3 DNA reads TGTGCCAGCAACCCCGGCAGATTTAGCAATCAGCCCCAGCATTTT.

The V call is TRBV10-1, the J call TRBJ1-3; 7 bases match TRBD1. The germline V gene has CDR1 WNHNN and CDR2 SYGVQD (reference sequence). Unmatched junction bases numbered 2, after V lost 6 bases and J lost 0 bases. This CDR3 has 14 residues. In nucleotides, the CDR3 is TGCGCCAGCAGGAGACAGGGCTCTGGAAACACCATATATTTT. This translates into CASRRQGSGNTIYF.

The gene calls are TRBV10-3 and TRBJ2-1; D is perhaps TRBD2 (6 bases). This CDR3 spans 13 amino acids. V was pared by 5 bases and J by 12 bases, with 17 bases between. Germline CDR1 reads ENHRY; CDR2 reads SYGVKD. The CDR3 DNA is TGTGCCATCAGTCTCCCGGGGGACTTGGGGCAGTTCTTC. Its protein is CAISLPGDLGQFF.

This clone was picked up one time. V usage is TRBV9 and J usage is TRBJ2-1; D tentatively fits TRBD1 or TRBD2 (6 bases each). The ends were cut back, 6 bases at V and 0 bases at J, with 16 bases in the middle. Germline CDR1 reads SGDLS; CDR2 reads YYNGEE. The CDR3 spans 16 residues. Here the CDR3 reads CASTPGAPSSYNEQFF. CDR3 sequence (DNA): TGTGCCAGCACTCCGGGGGCTCCGAGCTCCTACAATGAGCAGTTCTTC.

CDR3 in DNA: TGTGCCAGCAGTTTCGGGGGGTCAGCTGAAAAACTGTTTTTT. Protein: CASSFGGSAEKLFF. V and J are TRBV28 and TRBJ1-4; tentative D call: TRBD1 (5 bases). Germline V gives CDR1 MDHEN, CDR2 SYDVKM. V lost 3 bases to trimming and J lost 7 bases, with 12 bases between them. The CDR3 runs to 14 residues.

This chain uses TRBV27 with TRBJ2-1; no reliable D call. V lost 7 bases, J lost 0 bases, and 13 bases lay in between. From germline, CDR1 is MNHEY and CDR2 SMNVEV (reference sequence). CDR3 length: 15 amino acids. CDR3 protein: CASKGLIRSYNEQFF. CDR3 DNA sequence: TGTGCCAGCAAGGGCCTAATCCGCTCCTACAATGAGCAGTTCTTC.

Points on this clone: The sample has other DNA sequences that encode this CDR3 too. The chain has TRBV30 and TRBJ2-7; a weak D match, TRBD2 (6 bases). The CDR3 is made up of 13 amino acids. Germline CDR1 GTSNPN, CDR2 SVGIG (reference sequence). V was clipped by 3 bases and J by 0 bases, with 9 bases between them. Here the CDR3 DNA reads TGTGCCTGGAGCTCCGGGAGCTCCTACGAGCAGTACTTC. This sequence encodes CAWSSGSSYEQYF. Full variable domain (missing parts from reference TRBV30 and TRBJ2-7): SQTIHQWPATLVQPVGSPLSLECTVEGTSNPNLYWYRQAAGRGLQLLFYSVGIGQISSEVPQNLSASRPQDRQFILSSKKLLLSDSGFYLCAWSSGSSYEQYFGPGTRLTVT.